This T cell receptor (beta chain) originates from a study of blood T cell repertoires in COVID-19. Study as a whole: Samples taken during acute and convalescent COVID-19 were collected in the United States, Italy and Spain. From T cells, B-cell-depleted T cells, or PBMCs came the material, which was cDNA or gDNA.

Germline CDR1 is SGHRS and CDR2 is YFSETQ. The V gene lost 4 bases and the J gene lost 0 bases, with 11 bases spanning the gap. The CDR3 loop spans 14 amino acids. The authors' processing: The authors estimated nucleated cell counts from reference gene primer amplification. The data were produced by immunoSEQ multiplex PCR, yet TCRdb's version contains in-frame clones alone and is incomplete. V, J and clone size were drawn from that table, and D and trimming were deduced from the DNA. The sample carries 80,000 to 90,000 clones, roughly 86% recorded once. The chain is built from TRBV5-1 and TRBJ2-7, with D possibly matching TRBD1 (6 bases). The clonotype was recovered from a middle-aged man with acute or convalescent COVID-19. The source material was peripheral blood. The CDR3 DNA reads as TGCGCCAGCAGCGTCTCAGGGGTCTCCTACGAGCAGTACTTC. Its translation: CASSVSGVSYEQYF.